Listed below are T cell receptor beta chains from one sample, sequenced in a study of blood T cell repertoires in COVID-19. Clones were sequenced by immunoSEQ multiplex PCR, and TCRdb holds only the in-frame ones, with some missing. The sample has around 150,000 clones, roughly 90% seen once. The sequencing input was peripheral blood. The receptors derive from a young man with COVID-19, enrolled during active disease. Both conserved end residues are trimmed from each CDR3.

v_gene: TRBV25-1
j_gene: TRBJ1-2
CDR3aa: ASSDHPGQGDYGYT

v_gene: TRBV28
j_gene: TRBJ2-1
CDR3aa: ASYRGLAGGRGYNEQF

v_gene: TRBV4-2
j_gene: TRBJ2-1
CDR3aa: ASSQDLASGRNEQF

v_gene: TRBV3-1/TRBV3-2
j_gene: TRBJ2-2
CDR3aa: ASNLGDTAVGELF

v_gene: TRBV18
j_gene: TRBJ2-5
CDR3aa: ASSPPRRETQY

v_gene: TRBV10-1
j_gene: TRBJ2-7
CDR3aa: ASTPLGRGLSYEQY

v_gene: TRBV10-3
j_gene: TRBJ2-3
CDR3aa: AISELSYGQGTADTQY

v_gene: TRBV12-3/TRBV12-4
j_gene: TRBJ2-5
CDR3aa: ASSLDRVETQY

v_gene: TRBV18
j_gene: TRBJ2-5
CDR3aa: ASSPHGQLNQETQY

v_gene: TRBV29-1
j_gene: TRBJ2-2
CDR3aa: SFLDRARGELF

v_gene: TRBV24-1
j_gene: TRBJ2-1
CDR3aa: ATSDLRANNEQF

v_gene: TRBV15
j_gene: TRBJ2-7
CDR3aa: ATSTDPNRVPYEQY

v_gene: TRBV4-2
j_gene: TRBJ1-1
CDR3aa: ASSQEVRNTEAF

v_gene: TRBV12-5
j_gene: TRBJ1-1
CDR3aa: ASGLVSLGTVNTEAF

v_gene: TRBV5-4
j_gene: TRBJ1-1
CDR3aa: ASSQGQATEAF

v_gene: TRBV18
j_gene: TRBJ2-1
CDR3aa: ASSRQGARL

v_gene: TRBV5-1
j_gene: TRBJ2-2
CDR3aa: ASSTGGTGELF

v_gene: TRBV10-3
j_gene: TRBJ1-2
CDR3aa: AITKDRSANYGYT

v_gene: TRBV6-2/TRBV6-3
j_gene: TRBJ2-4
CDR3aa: ASSYALGQGSIQY

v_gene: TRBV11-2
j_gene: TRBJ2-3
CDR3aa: ASSLGTSRTDTQY

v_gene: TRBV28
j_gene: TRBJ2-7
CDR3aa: ASSPGSGTSGHSPYEQY

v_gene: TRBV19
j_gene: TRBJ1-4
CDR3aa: ASSIAGHNEKLF

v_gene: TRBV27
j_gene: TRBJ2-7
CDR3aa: ASSLGQNYEQY

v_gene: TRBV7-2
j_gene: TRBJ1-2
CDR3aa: ASSTWTGDIYGYT

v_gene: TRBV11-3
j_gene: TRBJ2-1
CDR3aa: ASSSYRGDNEQF

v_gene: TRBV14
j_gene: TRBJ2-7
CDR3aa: ASGYRETYEQY

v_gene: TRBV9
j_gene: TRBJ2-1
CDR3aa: ASSEDSSLIRYNEQF

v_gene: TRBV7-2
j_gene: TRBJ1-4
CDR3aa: ASSFDRGGEKLF